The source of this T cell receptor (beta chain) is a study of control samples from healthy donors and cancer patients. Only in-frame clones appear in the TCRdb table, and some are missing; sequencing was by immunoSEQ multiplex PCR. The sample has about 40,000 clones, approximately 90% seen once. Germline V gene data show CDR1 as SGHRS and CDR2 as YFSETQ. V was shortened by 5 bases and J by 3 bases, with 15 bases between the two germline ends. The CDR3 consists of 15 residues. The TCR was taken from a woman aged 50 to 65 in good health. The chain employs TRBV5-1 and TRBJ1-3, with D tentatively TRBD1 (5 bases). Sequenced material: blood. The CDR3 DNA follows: TGCGCCAGCAGTTCAGACAGTCTTGGTGGAAACACCATATATTTT. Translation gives CASSSDSLGGNTIYF.